The present T cell receptor beta chain was sequenced within a study of T cells after yellow fever vaccination. It was through 5'RACE template switching that TCR cDNA was made, with a universal primer site and UMIs added. Each CDR3 protein is one row after TCRdb ran MiXCR on the 5' RACE reads. The data show about 340,000 distinct CDR3 sequences, under 15% seen once. Trimming took off 0 bases at V and 4 bases at J, with 18 bases between the two ends. The germline V gene encodes CDR1 SGHRS and CDR2 YFSETQ. The CDR3 totals 17 residues. This chain uses TRBV5-1 with TRBJ2-3; the D gene is possibly TRBD2 (5 bases). The TCR originated in a man in his late teens or twenties who received the YFV17D yellow fever vaccine. Sequences were derived from CD4+ T cells sorted from PBMCs, sampled 15 days after the yellow fever booster vaccination. The CDR3 bases are TGCGCCAGCAGCTTGGGGTCATCGGGGAAATCTGCAGATACGCAGTATTTT. This gives the protein CASSLGSSGKSADTQYF.